The next 27 T cell receptor beta chains were all read from a single sample in a study of blood T cell repertoires in COVID-19 (TCRdb year 2020). Receptors were amplified or captured by the immunoSEQ multiplex PCR assay. Held by TCRdb, this immuneACCESS table contains in-frame sequences only and omits some clones. Under half of the omission traces to an unresolved V gene where checked; the cause of the rest is unknown. Across this sample there are approximately 120,000 clones, with about 86% seen only once. The ten largest make up 3.5% to 4.5% of the sample. Input material: peripheral blood. The receptors derive from a woman aged 50 to 60 with acute or convalescent COVID-19.

The chain has TRBV10-2 and TRBJ1-1, with D perhaps matching TRBD1 (5 bases). From germline, CDR1 is WSHSY and CDR2 SAAADI. Trimming shortened V by 6 bases and J by 8 bases, and 10 bases separated the two germline ends. The CDR3 covers 11 residues. CDR3 coding DNA: TGCGCCAGCAGGTCGGGACTCGAAGCTTTCTTT. Its translation is CASRSGLEAFF.

The gene calls are TRBV5-1 and TRBJ2-6, with D perhaps TRBD2 (6 bases). This CDR3 has 16 residues. Trimming shortened V by 0 bases and J by 0 bases, and 7 bases separated the two germline ends. Germline V CDR1 and CDR2: SGHRS, YFSETQ. CDR3 residues: CASSLDGSSGANVLTF. CDR3 nucleotide sequence: TGCGCCAGCAGCTTGGACGGGAGCTCTGGGGCCAACGTCCTGACTTTC.

J is TRBJ1-2 and V is TRBV19; 7 bases line up with TRBD1. The CDR3 consists of 12 residues. Germline CDR1 LNHDA, CDR2 SQIVND (reference sequence). V lost 6 bases, J lost 5 bases, and 3 bases stayed unmatched. The CDR3 sequence: CASSDRVYGYTF. The CDR3 nucleotides read TGTGCCAGTAGCGACAGGGTATATGGCTACACCTTC. The variable domain in full, with the rest retrieved from reference TRBV19 and TRBJ1-2, is DGGITQSPKYLFRKEGQNVTLSCEQNLNHDAMYWYRQDPGQGLRLIYYSQIVNDFQKGDIAEGYSVSREKKESFPLTVTSAQKNPTAFYLCASSDRVYGYTFGSGTRLTVV.

The table lists this clone with a count of one. V is TRBV5-5 and J is TRBJ2-2, with 7 positions matching TRBD1. The CDR3 is made up of 14 amino acids. The trim removed 2 bases at V and 5 bases at J, leaving 3 bases unmatched. The germline CDR1 and CDR2 sequences are SGHKS and YYEKEE (reference sequence). The CDR3 spells CASSFNRGTGELFF. The CDR3 nucleotides read TGTGCCAGCAGCTTTAACAGGGGTACCGGGGAGCTGTTTTTT.

The genes are TRBV19 and TRBJ2-1; a possible D gene is TRBD2 (5 bases). The CDR3 covers 12 residues. V gave up 5 bases and J gave up 8 bases, with 10 bases separating them. Germline V gene data show CDR1 as LNHDA and CDR2 as SQIVND (reference sequence). The CDR3 loop reads CASSPSGDEQFF. CDR3 coding DNA: TGTGCCAGTAGTCCATCCGGGGATGAGCAGTTCTTC.

The chain carries TRBV18 and TRBJ2-7; 7 bases align to TRBD2. V dropped 0 bases and J dropped 1; count of bases not matched to a gene: 3. Germline assignment: CDR1 KGHSH and CDR2 LQKENI. This CDR3 is 15 amino acids long. The CDR3 sequence is CASSPPTSESYEQYF. CDR3 DNA sequence: TGTGCCAGCTCACCACCCACTAGCGAGTCCTACGAGCAGTACTTC.

The rearrangement uses TRBV2 and TRBJ1-4, with a possible D match to TRBD1 (5 bases). Trimming removed 5 bases at V and 5 bases at J, with 12 bases between. Germline CDR1 is SNHLY and CDR2 is FYNNEI. This CDR3 has 14 residues. CDR3 residues: CASSSDRINEKLFF. The CDR3 DNA follows: TGTGCCAGCAGTTCCGACAGAATAAATGAAAAACTGTTTTTT.

The chain couples TRBV2 to TRBJ2-1; 8 bases line up with TRBD2. The CDR3 length is 14 residues. The germline gives CDR1 SNHLY, CDR2 FYNNEI. With 7 bases clipped from V and 0 bases from J, the junction kept 2 bases outside the gene matches. Written as DNA, the CDR3 is TGTGCCAGCAAGAGCGGGAGCTCCTACAATGAGCAGTTCTTC. Protein product: CASKSGSSYNEQFF.

The chain carries TRBV2 and TRBJ1-5; D not certain. The CDR3 consists of 13 residues. Trimming took 8 bases from V and 6 from J, leaving 14 bases between them. Germline V gene sequence: CDR1 SNHLY, CDR2 FYNNEI. The DNA of the CDR3 is TGTGCCAGCTTTCTCGGGTTTGGTCAGCCCCAGCATTTT. As protein: CASFLGFGQPQHF.

This clone was found a few times. J is TRBJ2-7 and V is TRBV27, with 10 bases lining up with TRBD2. The CDR3 spans 16 residues. Germline V CDR1 and CDR2: MNHEY, SMNVEV (reference sequence). The trim removed 6 bases at V and 2 bases at J, leaving 10 bases unmatched. The CDR3 DNA reads TGTGCCAGCAGCCGGACCGGGACTAGCGCTACCTACGAGCAGTACTTC. This encodes CASSRTGTSATYEQYF.

The rearrangement joins TRBV3-1 (or the pseudogene TRBV3-2) to TRBJ1-3; D may be TRBD1 (5 bases). CDR1 is LGHDT and CDR2 is YNNKEL in the germline V gene (reference sequence). The CDR3 is 15 residues long. Trimming took 6 bases from V and 0 from J, leaving 12 bases between them. The CDR3 sequence is CASSHGQGSGNTIYF. The CDR3 bases are TGTGCCAGCAGTCACGGTCAGGGCTCTGGAAACACCATATATTTT.

DNA for the CDR3: TGTGCCAGCAGCTTAAGCACAGGGCGTGAAGCTTTCTTT. The encoded protein is CASSLSTGREAFF. The chain employs TRBV7-9 and TRBJ1-1; D possibly corresponds to TRBD1 (6 bases). The CDR3 extends over 13 amino acids. Germline V CDR1 and CDR2: SEHNR, FQNEAQ (reference sequence). Between the trimmed V and J ends, which lost 2 bases and 7 bases, there was a span of 11 bases.

The rearrangement joins TRBV4-1 to TRBJ1-1, with D possibly TRBD1 on 5 matching bases. This CDR3 has 14 amino acids. Germline assignment: CDR1 MGHRA and CDR2 YSYEKL. V was cut by 1 base and J by 8 bases, with 14 bases left in between. The CDR3: CASSQARQTPEAFF. The CDR3 DNA reads as TGCGCCAGCAGCCAAGCCCGACAGACCCCAGAAGCTTTCTTT.

The chain uses TRBV7-2 and TRBJ1-2; 9 bases fit TRBD1. The CDR3 spans 16 residues. CDR1 SGHTA and CDR2 FQGNSA come from the germline V gene. Trimming took 2 bases from V and 2 from J; bases not matched to a gene: 6. CDR3 nucleotide sequence: TGTGCCAGCAGCTTACAAACGGGGACAGGGAACTATGGCTACACCTTC. This sequence encodes CASSLQTGTGNYGYTF.

This clone was detected only once. The chain recombines TRBV10-3 with TRBJ1-2, with no clear D. The CDR3 covers 14 residues. Trimming shortened V by 4 bases and J by 2 bases, and 11 bases separated the two germline ends. Germline V lookup: CDR1 ENHRY, CDR2 SYGVKD. The CDR3 DNA sequence: TGTGCCATCAGTGCCGGGTTCCAAAACTATGGCTACACCTTC. Translating gives CAISAGFQNYGYTF.

V is TRBV27 and J is TRBJ2-3; 8 nucleotides agree with TRBD2. Germline V CDR1 and CDR2: MNHEY, SMNVEV (reference sequence). The V gene end was trimmed by 7 bases and the J gene end by 2 bases; junction bases not matched to a gene: 11. The CDR3 loop spans 16 amino acids. The CDR3 reads CASTSLGLANTDTQYF. CDR3 nucleotides: TGTGCCAGCACCTCTCTTGGACTAGCAAACACAGATACGCAGTATTTT.

The chain has TRBV19 and TRBJ2-7, with D possibly TRBD1 on 6 matching bases. CDR1 and CDR2 (germline): LNHDA, SQIVND (reference sequence). V was trimmed by 4 bases and J by 0 bases, leaving 10 bases between them. The CDR3 has 14 amino acids. The CDR3 DNA reads TGTGCCAGTAGTACAACGGACAGCTCCTACGAGCAGTACTTC. Protein sequence: CASSTTDSSYEQYF.

This clone was picked up a small number of times. The chain couples TRBV11-1 to TRBJ2-1; D possibly corresponds to TRBD2 (6 bases). The V gene's germline CDR1 is SGHAT and CDR2 FQDESV (reference sequence). The CDR3 is 16 residues long. With 1 base removed from V and 7 bases from J, the gap between germline ends came to 17 bases. The CDR3 spells CASSLDLPGLENEQFF. As DNA, the CDR3 is TGTGCCAGCAGCTTAGATCTACCGGGACTTGAGAATGAGCAGTTCTTC.

V is TRBV30 and J is TRBJ2-7, with 11 bases fitting TRBD2. J gave up 3 bases and V 2 bases, and 6 bases lay outside the gene matches. The CDR3 extends over 15 amino acids. CDR1 and CDR2 (germline): GTSNPN, SVGIG (reference sequence). The DNA for the CDR3 is TGTGCCTGGAGTACTCCGGGACTAGCGGTCTACGAGCAGTACTTC. Translated, it gives CAWSTPGLAVYEQYF.

The chain joins TRBV9 to TRBJ1-5; D may be TRBD1 (5 bases). The germline V and J ends were trimmed by 0 bases and 1 base, with 8 bases remaining between them. This CDR3 spans 15 amino acids. From germline, CDR1 is SGDLS and CDR2 YYNGEE. The CDR3 DNA reads TGTGCCAGCAGCGTAGGCGGGGCAAGCAATCAGCCCCAGCATTTT. Translating gives CASSVGGASNQPQHF. The complete variable domain, with remaining parts taken from reference TRBV9 and TRBJ1-5, reads DSGVTQTPKHLITATGQRVTLRCSPRSGDLSVYWYQQSLDQGLQFLIQYYNGEERAKGNILERFSAQQFPDLHSELNLSSLELGDSALYFCASSVGGASNQPQHFGDGTRLSIL.

The CDR3 loop is CASSLGDRGIDEQYF. CDR3 nucleotide sequence: TGTGCCAGCAGCCTCGGAGACAGGGGGATTGACGAGCAGTACTTC. The chain joins TRBV28 to TRBJ2-7; 9 bases line up with TRBD1. Trimming at V came to 6 bases and at J to 5 bases, leaving 11 bases not matched to a gene. The CDR3 sequence is 15 residues long. CDR1 is MDHEN, CDR2 SYDVKM, per germline. The variable domain in full, with the rest retrieved from reference TRBV28 and TRBJ2-7, is DVKVTQSSRYLVKRTGEKVFLECVQDMDHENMFWYRQDPGLGLRLIYFSYDVKMKEKGDIPEGYSVSREKKERFSLILESASTNQTSMYLCASSLGDRGIDEQYFGPGTRLTVT.

This sequence joins TRBV6-1 and TRBJ1-4; tentatively, D is TRBD1 (5 bases). In germline, CDR1 is MNHNS, CDR2 SASEGT. V was cut by 10 bases and J by 7 bases, with 16 bases left in between. The CDR3 extends over 13 amino acids. In nucleotides, the CDR3 is TGTGCCACTCGGGACTCGGTGACTGAAAAACTGTTTTTT. It translates to CATRDSVTEKLFF.

This sequence joins TRBV5-1 and TRBJ1-6; D is unresolved. With 2 bases removed from V and 5 bases from J, the gap between germline ends came to 8 bases. CDR3 size: 14 residues. Germline loops: CDR1 SGHRS, CDR2 YFSETQ. CDR3 sequence (DNA): TGCGCCAGCAGCTTACTACGGGATAATTCACCCCTCCACTTT. Translated, it gives CASSLLRDNSPLHF.

The CDR3 reads CASSGAGETQYF. CDR3 sequence (DNA): TGTGCCAGCAGCGGGGCGGGGGAGACCCAGTACTTC. The J gene is TRBJ2-5, the V gene TRBV13; TRBD2 might be the D (6 bases). In germline, CDR1 is PRHDT, CDR2 FYEKMQ (reference sequence). This CDR3 is 12 amino acids long. V lost 5 bases, J lost 5 bases, and 9 bases lay in between.

This clone was recorded only once. The same CDR3 arises from other DNA sequences in this sample as well. V and J are TRBV15 and TRBJ1-2; 9 nucleotides line up with TRBD1. Losses at the gene ends were 3 bases for V and 7 bases for J; bases not matched to a gene: 3. The CDR3 consists of 13 residues. The V gene's germline CDR1 is LNHNV and CDR2 YYDKDF (reference sequence). CDR3 loop: CATSRDRGFGYTF. The CDR3 DNA sequence: TGTGCCACCAGCAGGGACAGGGGTTTTGGCTACACCTTC.

This clone was observed a single time. The chain carries TRBV18 and TRBJ2-7; TRBD2 matches 10 bases. With 3 bases clipped from V and 0 bases from J, the junction kept 2 bases outside the gene matches. Looked up from germline, CDR1 is KGHSH and CDR2 is LQKENI. The CDR3 loop spans 15 amino acids. CDR3 amino acids: CASSPASGSSYEQYF. CDR3 DNA: TGTGCCAGCTCACCGGCTAGCGGGAGCTCCTACGAGCAGTACTTC.

V and J are TRBV9 and TRBJ2-2, with TRBD2 matching over 8 bases. Germline lookup yields CDR1 SGDLS and CDR2 YYNGEE. J was trimmed by 5 bases and V by 4 bases; bases with no gene match: 7. The CDR3 is made up of 15 amino acids. The CDR3 loop reads CASSPLAGKTGELFF. CDR3 in DNA: TGTGCCAGCAGCCCCTTAGCGGGAAAAACCGGGGAGCTGTTTTTT. Drawing the rest from reference TRBV9 and TRBJ2-2, the complete variable domain is DSGVTQTPKHLITATGQRVTLRCSPRSGDLSVYWYQQSLDQGLQFLIQYYNGEERAKGNILERFSAQQFPDLHSELNLSSLELGDSALYFCASSPLAGKTGELFFGEGSRLTVL.